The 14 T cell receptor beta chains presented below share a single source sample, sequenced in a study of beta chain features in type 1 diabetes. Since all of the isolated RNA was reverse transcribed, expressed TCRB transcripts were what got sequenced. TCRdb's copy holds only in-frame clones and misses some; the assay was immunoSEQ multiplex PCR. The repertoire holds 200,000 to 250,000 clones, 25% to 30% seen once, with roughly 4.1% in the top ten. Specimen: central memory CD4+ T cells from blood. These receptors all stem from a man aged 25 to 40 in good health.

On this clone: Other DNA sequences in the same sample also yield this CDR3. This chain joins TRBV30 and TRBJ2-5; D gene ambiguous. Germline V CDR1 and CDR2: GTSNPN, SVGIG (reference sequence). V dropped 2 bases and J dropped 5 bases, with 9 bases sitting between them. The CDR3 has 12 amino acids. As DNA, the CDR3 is TGTGCCTGGAGTCCCGTCGGGGAGACCCAGTACTTC. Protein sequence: CAWSPVGETQYF.

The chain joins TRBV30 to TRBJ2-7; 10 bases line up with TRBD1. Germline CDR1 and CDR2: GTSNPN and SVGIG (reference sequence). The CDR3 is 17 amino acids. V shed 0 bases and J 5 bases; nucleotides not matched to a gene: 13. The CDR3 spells CAWSVQHWGQGRNEQYF. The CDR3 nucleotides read TGTGCCTGGAGTGTACAACATTGGGGACAGGGGCGGAACGAGCAGTACTTC. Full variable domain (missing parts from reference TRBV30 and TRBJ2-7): SQTIHQWPATLVQPVGSPLSLECTVEGTSNPNLYWYRQAAGRGLQLLFYSVGIGQISSEVPQNLSASRPQDRQFILSSKKLLLSDSGFYLCAWSVQHWGQGRNEQYFGPGTRLTVT.

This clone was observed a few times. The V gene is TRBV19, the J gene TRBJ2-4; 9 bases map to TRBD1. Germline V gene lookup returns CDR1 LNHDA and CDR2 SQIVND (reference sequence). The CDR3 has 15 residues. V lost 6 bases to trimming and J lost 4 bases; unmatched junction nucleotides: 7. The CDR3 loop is CASSQSGQGKNIQYF. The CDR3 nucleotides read TGTGCCAGTAGCCAATCTGGACAGGGGAAAAACATTCAGTACTTC.

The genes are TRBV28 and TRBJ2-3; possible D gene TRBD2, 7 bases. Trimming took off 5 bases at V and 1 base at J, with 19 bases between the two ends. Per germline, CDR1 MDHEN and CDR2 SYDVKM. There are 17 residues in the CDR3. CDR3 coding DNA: TGTGCCAGCAGTGGGCGGGAGCCAAGGGGGGGCACAGATACGCAGTATTTT. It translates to CASSGREPRGGTDTQYF.

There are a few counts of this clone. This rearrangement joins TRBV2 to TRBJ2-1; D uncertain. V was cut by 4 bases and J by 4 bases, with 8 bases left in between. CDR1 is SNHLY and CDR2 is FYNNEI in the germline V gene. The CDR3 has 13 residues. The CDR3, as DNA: TGTGCCAGCAGTGGTAGGTCGTACAATGAGCAGTTCTTC. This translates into CASSGRSYNEQFF.

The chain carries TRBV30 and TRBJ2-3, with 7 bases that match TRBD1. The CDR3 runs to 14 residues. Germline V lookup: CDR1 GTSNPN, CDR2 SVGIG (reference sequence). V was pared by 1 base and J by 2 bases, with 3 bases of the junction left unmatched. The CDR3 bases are TGTGCCTGGAGTGGGGGACAGCACACAGATACGCAGTATTTT. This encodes CAWSGGQHTDTQYF.

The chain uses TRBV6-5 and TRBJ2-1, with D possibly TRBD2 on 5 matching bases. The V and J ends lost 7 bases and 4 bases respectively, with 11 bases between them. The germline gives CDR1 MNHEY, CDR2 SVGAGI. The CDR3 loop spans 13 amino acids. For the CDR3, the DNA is TGTGCCAGCAACGGCGGGTCTTACAATGAGCAGTTCTTC. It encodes CASNGGSYNEQFF.

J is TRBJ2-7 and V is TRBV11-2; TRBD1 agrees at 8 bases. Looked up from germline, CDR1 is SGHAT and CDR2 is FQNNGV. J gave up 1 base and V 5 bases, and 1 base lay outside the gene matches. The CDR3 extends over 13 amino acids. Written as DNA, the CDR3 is TGTGCCAGCAGCCGACAGGGGTCCTACGAGCAGTACTTC. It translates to CASSRQGSYEQYF. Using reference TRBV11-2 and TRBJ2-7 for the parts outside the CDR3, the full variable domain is EAGVAQSPRYKIIEKRQSVAFWCNPISGHATLYWYQQILGQGPKLLIQFQNNGVVDDSQLPKDRFSAERLKGVDSTLKIQPAKLEDSAVYLCASSRQGSYEQYFGPGTRLTVT.

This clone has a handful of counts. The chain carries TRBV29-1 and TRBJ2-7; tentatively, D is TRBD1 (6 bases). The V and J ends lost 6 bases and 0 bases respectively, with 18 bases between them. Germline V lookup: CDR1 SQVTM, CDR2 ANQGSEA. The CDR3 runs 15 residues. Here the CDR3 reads CSVVPSTGSSYEQYF. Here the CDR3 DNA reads TGCAGCGTCGTACCCTCCACAGGGAGCTCCTACGAGCAGTACTTC.

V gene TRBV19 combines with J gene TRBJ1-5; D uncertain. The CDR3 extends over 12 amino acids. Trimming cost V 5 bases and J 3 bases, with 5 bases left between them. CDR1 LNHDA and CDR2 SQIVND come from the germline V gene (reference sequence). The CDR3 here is CASSGFNQPQHF. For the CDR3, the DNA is TGTGCCAGTAGTGGTTTCAATCAGCCCCAGCATTTT. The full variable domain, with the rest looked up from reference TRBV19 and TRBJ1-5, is DGGITQSPKYLFRKEGQNVTLSCEQNLNHDAMYWYRQDPGQGLRLIYYSQIVNDFQKGDIAEGYSVSREKKESFPLTVTSAQKNPTAFYLCASSGFNQPQHFGDGTRLSIL.

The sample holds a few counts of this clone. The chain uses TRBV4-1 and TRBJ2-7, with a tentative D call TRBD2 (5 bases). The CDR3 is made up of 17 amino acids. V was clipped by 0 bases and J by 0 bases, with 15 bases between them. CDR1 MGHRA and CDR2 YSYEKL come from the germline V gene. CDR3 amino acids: CASSQDRGSLDSYEQYF. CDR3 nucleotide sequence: TGCGCCAGCAGCCAAGATCGGGGATCCTTAGACTCCTACGAGCAGTACTTC.

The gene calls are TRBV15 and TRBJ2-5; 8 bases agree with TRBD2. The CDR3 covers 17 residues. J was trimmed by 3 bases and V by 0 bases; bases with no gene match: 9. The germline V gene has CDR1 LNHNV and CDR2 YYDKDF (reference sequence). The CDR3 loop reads CATSRDPPAGGKETQYF. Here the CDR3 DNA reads TGTGCCACCAGCAGAGATCCCCCCGCGGGGGGTAAAGAGACCCAGTACTTC. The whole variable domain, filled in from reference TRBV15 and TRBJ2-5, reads DAMVIQNPRYQVTQFGKPVTLSCSQTLNHNVMYWYQQKSSQAPKLLFHYYDKDFNNEADTPDNFQSRRPNTSFCFLDIRSPGLGDTAMYLCATSRDPPAGGKETQYFGPGTRLLVL.

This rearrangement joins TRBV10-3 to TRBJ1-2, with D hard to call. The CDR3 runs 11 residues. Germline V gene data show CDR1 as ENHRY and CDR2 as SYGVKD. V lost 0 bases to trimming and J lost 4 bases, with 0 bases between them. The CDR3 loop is CAISESYGYTF. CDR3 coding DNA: TGTGCCATCAGTGAGTCCTATGGCTACACCTTC.

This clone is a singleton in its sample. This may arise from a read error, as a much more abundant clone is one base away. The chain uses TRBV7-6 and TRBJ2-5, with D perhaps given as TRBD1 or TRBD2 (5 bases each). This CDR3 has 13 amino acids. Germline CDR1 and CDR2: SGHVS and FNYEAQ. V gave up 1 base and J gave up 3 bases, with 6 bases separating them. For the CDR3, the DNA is TGTGCCAGCAGCTTAGGGGGGAAAGAGACCCAGTACTTC. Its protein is CASSLGGKETQYF.